This is a list of T cell receptor beta chains from one sample in a study of blood T cell repertoires in COVID-19. Method: immunoSEQ multiplex PCR; TCRdb's copy keeps in-frame clones and lacks some. Of 150,000 to 180,000 clones listed, around 79% are singletons. Sequenced input: peripheral blood. All receptors derive from an elderly man with acute or convalescent COVID-19. The CDR3 runs from the conserved cysteine through the conserved F or W. A D gene is named only where the DNA matches it firmly. For some rows the clone size is stated as once, few or many, or as a class when expanded; others skip it.

V: TRBV3-1/TRBV3-2; size: .; D: TRBD1; J: TRBJ2-1; DNA: TGTGCCAGCAGCCACCTAGACAGGGCGCCCTACAATGAGCAGTTCTTC; CDR3: CASSHLDRAPYNEQFF
V: TRBV18; size: .; D: TRBD1; J: TRBJ1-2; DNA: TGTGCCAGCTCCTCGGGACAGGGAATAGGTGGCTACACCTTC; CDR3: CASSSGQGIGGYTF
V: TRBV7-9; size: .; D: .; J: TRBJ1-6; DNA: TGTGCCAGCAGCCCCAGGGTAGGAGATTCACCCCTCCACTTT; CDR3: CASSPRVGDSPLHF
V: TRBV11-3; size: .; D: TRBD1; J: TRBJ2-3; DNA: TGTGCCAGCAGCTTAGTACAGGGGGCAGATACGCAGTATTTT; CDR3: CASSLVQGADTQYF
V: TRBV11-2; size: .; D: TRBD1; J: TRBJ2-1; DNA: TGTGCCAGCAGCTGGACCGGGACAGGGGGGCGCAATGAGCAGTTCTTC; CDR3: CASSWTGTGGRNEQFF
V: TRBV6-6; size: .; D: TRBD2; J: TRBJ2-2; DNA: TGTGCCAGCAGGGGACTAGCGGGGGGACCCACCGGGGAGCTGTTTTTT; CDR3: CASRGLAGGPTGELFF
V: TRBV6-1; size: few; D: .; J: TRBJ2-3; DNA: TGTGCCAGCAGTGAAGGAGTGAAAGATACGCAGTATTTT; CDR3: CASSEGVKDTQYF
V: TRBV4-1; size: once; D: TRBD1; J: TRBJ2-3; DNA: TGCGCCAGCAGCCACGTACAGGGGAGTCATACGCAGTATTTT; CDR3: CASSHVQGSHTQYF
V: TRBV2; size: .; D: TRBD1; J: TRBJ1-6; DNA: TGTGCCAGCAGTCCACCGGGACAGCTCTATAATTCACCCCTCCACTTT; CDR3: CASSPPGQLYNSPLHF
V: TRBV6-5; size: once; D: TRBD1; J: TRBJ1-2; DNA: TGTGCCAGCAGCCCGAGGACAGGGGGCAGTGGCTACACCTTC; CDR3: CASSPRTGGSGYTF
V: TRBV6-1; size: .; D: .; J: TRBJ1-2; DNA: TGTGCCAGCAGTGAAATAGAATATGGCTACACCTTC; CDR3: CASSEIEYGYTF
V: TRBV20-1; size: few; D: .; J: TRBJ2-5; DNA: TGCAGTGCTAAGCTCCTAGAGACCCAGTACTTC; CDR3: CSAKLLETQYF
V: TRBV6-5; size: few; D: .; J: TRBJ1-1; DNA: TGTGCCAGCAGTTACCGAGTCGTAGGGGCGCGAACTGAAGCTTTCTTT; CDR3: CASSYRVVGARTEAFF
V: TRBV23-1; size: .; D: TRBD1; J: TRBJ1-6; DNA: TGCGCCAGCAGTCGACAGGGGGATAATTCACCCCTCCACTTT; CDR3: CASSRQGDNSPLHF
V: TRBV5-1; size: .; D: .; J: TRBJ1-6; DNA: TGCGCCAGCACCCTGGGGCAGGGAAATTCACCCCTCCACTTT; CDR3: CASTLGQGNSPLHF
V: TRBV11-3; size: .; D: .; J: TRBJ1-1; DNA: TGTGCCAGCACTAGAGATAACCAATTGGCCTCTGGAGGGGCTTTCTTT; CDR3: CASTRDNQLASGGAFF
V: TRBV9; size: .; D: .; J: TRBJ1-2; DNA: TGTGCCAGCAGCGTAGCCCCGGGATCTGGCTACACCTTC; CDR3: CASSVAPGSGYTF
V: TRBV27; size: .; D: .; J: TRBJ2-5; DNA: TGTGCCAGCAGTCCCCTGGGCGAGACCCAGTACTTC; CDR3: CASSPLGETQYF
V: TRBV19; size: .; D: TRBD2; J: TRBJ2-3; DNA: TGTGCCAGTAGTATAGACCCCATAGCGGGGGGGTTTGATACGCAGTATTTT; CDR3: CASSIDPIAGGFDTQYF
V: TRBV5-5; size: .; D: TRBD1; J: TRBJ2-5; DNA: TGTGCCAGCAGCTTCGACCAGGGACAGAGAGAGACCCAGTACTTC; CDR3: CASSFDQGQRETQYF
V: TRBV10-3; size: .; D: TRBD2; J: TRBJ2-1; DNA: TGTGCCATCAGCCCCGGGACTAGCGGGTTCAATGAGCAGTTCTTC; CDR3: CAISPGTSGFNEQFF
V: TRBV4-2; size: .; D: .; J: TRBJ1-4; DNA: TGTGCCAGCAGCGGGGGTGGGAGGACACACGAAAAACTGTTTTTT; CDR3: CASSGGGRTHEKLFF
V: TRBV6-5; size: .; D: .; J: TRBJ1-1; DNA: TGTGCCAGCAGTTACTCGGCGAACACTGAAGCTTTCTTT; CDR3: CASSYSANTEAFF
V: TRBV4-2; size: .; D: TRBD1; J: TRBJ2-1; DNA: TGTGCCAGCAGCCAAGATTGGGGACAGGGGGGTAATGAGCAGTTCTTC; CDR3: CASSQDWGQGGNEQFF
V: TRBV19; size: .; D: .; J: TRBJ2-3; DNA: TGTGCCAGTAGCTCAACGGTTGTCAATACGCAGTATTTT; CDR3: CASSSTVVNTQYF
V: TRBV18; size: .; D: .; J: TRBJ1-1; DNA: TGTGCCAGCTCACCACGGACAGACCAGAACACTGAAGCTTTCTTT; CDR3: CASSPRTDQNTEAFF
V: TRBV6-5; size: .; D: TRBD1; J: TRBJ1-2; DNA: TGTGCCAGCAGACAGGGGGCTAAATATGGCTACACCTTC; CDR3: CASRQGAKYGYTF
V: TRBV11-2; size: .; D: TRBD1; J: TRBJ1-4; DNA: TGTGCCAGCAGCTCGGACAGGGGTAGTGAAAAACTGTTTTTT; CDR3: CASSSDRGSEKLFF
V: TRBV7-2; size: .; D: .; J: TRBJ2-3; DNA: TGTGCCAGCAGCTTAACGTGGCAGGCCACAGATACGCAGTATTTT; CDR3: CASSLTWQATDTQYF
V: TRBV11-2; size: few; D: .; J: TRBJ2-7; DNA: TGTGCCAGCAGCTTTAGGAGAGGGAGGCACGAGCAGTACTTC; CDR3: CASSFRRGRHEQYF
V: TRBV27; size: .; D: .; J: TRBJ2-1; DNA: TGTGCCAGCAGTTTATTTGCCCTTGCAGGGCGGTGGGACAATGAGCAGTTCTTC; CDR3: CASSLFALAGRWDNEQFF
V: TRBV7-9; size: once; D: TRBD2; J: TRBJ2-1; DNA: TGTGCCAGCAGCTTCACTAGCGGGAATGAGCAGTTCTTC; CDR3: CASSFTSGNEQFF
V: TRBV19; size: .; D: .; J: TRBJ1-2; DNA: TGTGCCAGTAAGGAAGGGGCGATCGACTATGGCTACACCTTC; CDR3: CASKEGAIDYGYTF
V: TRBV2; size: once; D: TRBD2; J: TRBJ2-5; DNA: TGTGCCAGCAGTGAACCACGGGGGGGCCGGGAGACCCAGTACTTC; CDR3: CASSEPRGGRETQYF
V: TRBV5-1; size: .; D: TRBD1; J: TRBJ1-2; DNA: TGCGCCAGCAGCCATGGACAGGGGAGCAACTACACCTTC; CDR3: CASSHGQGSNYTF
V: TRBV5-8; size: .; D: TRBD1; J: TRBJ2-3; DNA: TGTGCCAGCAGCGGAAATACAGGGGCAAGCACAGATACGCAGTATTTT; CDR3: CASSGNTGASTDTQYF
V: TRBV19; size: .; D: .; J: TRBJ1-2; DNA: TGTGCCAGTAGTCTCAAAGGGGGTTCCCACTATGGCTACACCTTC; CDR3: CASSLKGGSHYGYTF